These 32 T cell receptor beta chains originate from one sample sequenced in a study of T cell changes during pregnancy in multiple sclerosis. Clones were sequenced by immunoSEQ multiplex PCR, and TCRdb holds only the in-frame ones, with some missing. The sample holds 40,000 or so clones, approximately 90% seen once. The sequencing used CD4+ T cells from peripheral blood mononuclear cells, collected in the third trimester of pregnancy. All receptors come from a female donor with multiple sclerosis, enrolled in a pregnancy study.

This chain uses TRBV6-1 with TRBJ2-1; D gene ambiguous. The V and J ends lost 3 bases and 2 bases respectively, with 11 bases between them. Per the germline V gene, CDR1 is MNHNS and CDR2 is SASEGT. The CDR3 loop spans 15 amino acids. DNA of the CDR3: TGTGCCAGCAGTGAGGGCAGTGTCCCCTACAATGAGCAGTTCTTC. Its translation is CASSEGSVPYNEQFF.

The V and J genes are TRBV7-9 and TRBJ2-1; D is undetermined. Germline V CDR1 and CDR2: SEHNR, FQNEAQ (reference sequence). The CDR3 totals 12 residues. V lost 1 base, J lost 14 bases, and 12 bases lay in between. The CDR3 DNA reads as TGTGCCAGCAGCTTAGGGTTTGAGAAAAAGTTCTTC. It encodes CASSLGFEKKFF. Using reference TRBV7-9 and TRBJ2-1 for the parts outside the CDR3, the full variable domain is DTGVSQNPRHKITKRGQNVTFRCDPISEHNRLYWYRQTLGQGPEFLTYFQNEAQLEKSRLLSDRFSAERPKGSFSTLEIQRTEQGDSAMYLCASSLGFEKKFFGPGTRLTVL.

The chain carries TRBV4-2 and TRBJ2-1, with TRBD2 matching over 14 bases. The CDR3 consists of 17 residues. CDR1 is LGHNA, CDR2 YNFKEQ, per germline. After removal of 0 bases from V and 8 bases from J, the junction contained 6 bases not matched to a gene. The CDR3: CASSQETGLAGVHEQFF. Here the CDR3 DNA reads TGTGCCAGCAGCCAAGAAACGGGACTAGCGGGAGTCCATGAGCAGTTCTTC.

This chain uses TRBV7-8 with TRBJ1-1; tentative D call: TRBD1 (5 bases). The CDR3 sequence is 20 residues long. The germline gives CDR1 SGHVS, CDR2 FQNEAQ. The V end was cut by 2 bases, the J end by 5 bases, with 30 bases between. The CDR3 DNA reads as TGTGCCAGCAGCTTACCTAGGGGTAGGCCGGTTGAGTCCGATCGTACTGAAGCTTTCTTT. Translated, it gives CASSLPRGRPVESDRTEAFF.

This rearrangement joins TRBV6-5 to TRBJ2-7, with D possibly matching TRBD1 (5 bases). Trimming removed 4 bases from V and 0 bases from J, with 7 bases in between. CDR1 MNHEY and CDR2 SVGAGI come from the germline V gene. This CDR3 spans 13 amino acids. DNA for the CDR3: TGTGCCAGCAGTTTGACAGCCTCCTACGAGCAGTACTTC. Its protein is CASSLTASYEQYF.

The CDR3 region is CASSPPTRGNEQFF. CDR3 coding DNA: TGTGCCAGCTCACCCCCGACTAGAGGCAATGAGCAGTTCTTC. V and J are TRBV18 and TRBJ2-1, with a tentative D call TRBD2 (6 bases). Germline assignment: CDR1 KGHSH and CDR2 LQKENI. The CDR3 is 14 residues long. The V gene lost 3 bases and the J gene lost 6 bases, with 12 bases spanning the gap.

This chain links TRBV28 with TRBJ1-2; the D is unclear. CDR3 length: 12 residues. Germline V gene lookup returns CDR1 MDHEN and CDR2 SYDVKM. V was clipped by 3 bases and J by 5 bases, with 7 bases between them. This CDR3 reads CASSFQDYGYTF. CDR3 in DNA: TGTGCCAGCAGTTTCCAGGATTATGGCTACACCTTC.

This clone appeared a single time. As DNA, the CDR3 is TGTGCCAGTAGTACAGACAGATCCCCCGGGGAGCTGTTTTTT. It yields the protein CASSTDRSPGELFF. This chain joins TRBV19 and TRBJ2-2, with a tentative D call TRBD1 (5 bases). Germline CDR1 and CDR2: LNHDA and SQIVND (reference sequence). The length of the CDR3 is 14 residues. Deletions cut 4 bases from V and 6 bases from J, with 12 bases between.

The chain uses TRBV6-1 and TRBJ1-3, with no clear D. Germline CDR1 is MNHNS and CDR2 is SASEGT. V was pared by 4 bases and J by 1 base, with 8 bases between. This CDR3 has 14 residues. The CDR3 sequence: CASSGGRSGNTIYF. The CDR3 region has the DNA TGTGCCAGCAGTGGAGGAAGATCTGGAAACACCATATATTTT.

The rearrangement links TRBV7-9 to TRBJ2-7; the match to TRBD2 covers 9 bases. V trimming: 5 bases; J trimming: 0 bases; junction bases outside the gene matches: 11. The germline V gene encodes CDR1 SEHNR and CDR2 FQNEAQ (reference sequence). This CDR3 is 17 amino acids long. CDR3 protein: CASSPDSGRSHSYEQYF. CDR3 DNA: TGTGCCAGCAGCCCCGACAGCGGGAGGTCCCACTCCTACGAGCAGTACTTC.

J is TRBJ2-7 and V is TRBV27; TRBD1 is a possible D gene (8 bases). V dropped 6 bases and J dropped 3 bases, with 24 bases sitting between them. In germline, CDR1 is MNHEY, CDR2 SMNVEV (reference sequence). The CDR3 covers 17 residues. The CDR3 coding sequence is TGTGCCAGCAGGCCACACACACCCAACAGGGGGGGCTACGAGCAGTACTTC. Translated, it gives CASRPHTPNRGGYEQYF.

This clone has a single count. The chain uses TRBV19 and TRBJ2-1, with a weak D call TRBD1 (5 bases). CDR1 LNHDA and CDR2 SQIVND come from the germline V gene (reference sequence). The CDR3 is made up of 13 amino acids. The V end was cut by 5 bases, the J end by 7 bases, with 12 bases between. The DNA for the CDR3 is TGTGCCAGTAGTCTAATTCAGGGAAATGAGCAGTTCTTC. The encoded protein is CASSLIQGNEQFF.

V is TRBV7-8 and J is TRBJ2-7; 13 nucleotides match TRBD2. The CDR3 loop spans 18 amino acids. Germline loops: CDR1 SGHVS, CDR2 FQNEAQ. V was clipped by 4 bases and J by 8 bases; unmatched bases: 17. The CDR3 coding sequence is TGTGCCAGCAGCTCCTACAGATCACTAGCGGGAGGGCTCCAAAAGCAGTACTTC. It specifies CASSSYRSLAGGLQKQYF.

The rearrangement links TRBV11-1 to TRBJ2-5; a weak D match, TRBD1 (5 bases). CDR3 length equals 15 residues. The germline CDR1 and CDR2 sequences are SGHAT and FQDESV (reference sequence). Trimming stripped 7 bases from V and 3 bases from J, with 18 bases between. In nucleotides, the CDR3 is TGTGCCAGCACTAGGGGAAGGGGTAGGGAAGAGACCCAGTACTTC. It yields the protein CASTRGRGREETQYF.

This clone was seen only a few times. The chain links TRBV10-1 to TRBJ2-1, with D perhaps TRBD1 (6 bases). CDR3 length equals 15 residues. Trimming cost V 2 bases and J 5 bases, with 13 bases left between them. The germline V gene has CDR1 WNHNN and CDR2 SYGVQD (reference sequence). For the CDR3, the DNA is TGCGCCAGCAGTGAGAGGCAGGGGACCCACAATGAGCAGTTCTTC. Amino acid sequence: CASSERQGTHNEQFF.

The genes are TRBV11-3 and TRBJ1-5; 9 nucleotides match TRBD1. V shed 2 bases, J shed 3 bases, and the junction held 11 bases outside the gene matches. CDR3 length: 18 amino acids. CDR1 SGHNT and CDR2 YENEEA come from the germline V gene. The CDR3 reads CASSLRSTGGFSNQPQHF. The CDR3 nucleotides read TGTGCCAGCAGCTTACGGTCGACAGGGGGGTTCTCCAATCAGCCCCAGCATTTT.

The chain carries TRBV7-9 and TRBJ2-1; maybe TRBD1 (5 bases). Germline V gene sequence: CDR1 SEHNR, CDR2 FQNEAQ (reference sequence). This CDR3 contains 15 residues. V lost 2 bases to trimming and J lost 4 bases, with 12 bases between them. The DNA of the CDR3 is TGTGCCAGCAGCTTATCAGGGTTGGGGTACAATGAGCAGTTCTTC. Translated: CASSLSGLGYNEQFF.

The chain employs TRBV29-1 and TRBJ2-1; the D gene is possibly TRBD2 (6 bases). V lost 4 bases to trimming and J lost 10 bases, with 14 bases between them. CDR3 length equals 12 residues. Germline V CDR1 and CDR2: SQVTM, ANQGSEA. The CDR3 nucleotides are TGCAGCGTTGTGGAGGGGACCTTGGAGCAGTTCTTC. Protein sequence: CSVVEGTLEQFF.

J is TRBJ2-3 and V is TRBV25-1; 10 bases are a match to TRBD1. The CDR3 is 17 residues long. V dropped 5 bases and J dropped 2; count of bases not matched to a gene: 10. Germline V gives CDR1 MGHDK, CDR2 SYGVNS. CDR3 loop: CASSSPDRGWNTDTQYF. The CDR3, as DNA: TGTGCCAGCAGTTCGCCGGACAGGGGGTGGAACACAGATACGCAGTATTTT. Filled out from reference TRBV25-1 and TRBJ2-3, the complete variable domain reads EADIYQTPRYLVIGTGKKITLECSQTMGHDKMYWYQQDPGMELHLIHYSYGVNSTEKGDLSSESTVSRIRTEHFPLTLESARPSHTSQYLCASSSPDRGWNTDTQYFGPGTRLTVL.

This clone has just a few counts. The chain links TRBV7-2 to TRBJ2-7; unclear D gene. V lost 5 bases, J lost 1 base, and 6 bases lay in between. CDR1 is SGHTA, CDR2 FQGNSA, per germline. The CDR3 covers 12 residues. The CDR3 region has the DNA TGTGCCAGCAGCCCTTCGTCCTACGAGCAGTACTTC. Translated, it gives CASSPSSYEQYF.

The rearrangement links TRBV9 to TRBJ1-1; no clear D gene. The CDR3 contains 13 residues. Germline V gives CDR1 SGDLS, CDR2 YYNGEE. Trimming cost V 3 bases and J 1 base, with 7 bases left between them. The chain's CDR3 is CASSGQANTEAFF. The CDR3 bases are TGTGCCAGCAGCGGGCAGGCGAACACTGAAGCTTTCTTT. Together with reference TRBV9 and TRBJ1-1, the CDR3 gives the full variable domain: DSGVTQTPKHLITATGQRVTLRCSPRSGDLSVYWYQQSLDQGLQFLIQYYNGEERAKGNILERFSAQQFPDLHSELNLSSLELGDSALYFCASSGQANTEAFFGQGTRLTVV.

The chain combines TRBV30 with TRBJ2-7, with a weak D call TRBD1 (6 bases). V was clipped by 3 bases and J by 2 bases, with 11 bases between them. CDR3 length equals 13 residues. The germline V gene has CDR1 GTSNPN and CDR2 SVGIG (reference sequence). DNA of the CDR3: TGTGCCTGGAGCCCGGGACACCCCTACGAGCAGTACTTC. It is translated as CAWSPGHPYEQYF.

The chain employs TRBV10-3 and TRBJ2-2; 13 bases fit TRBD2. The CDR3 is 15 residues long. Trimming took 8 bases from V and 4 from J; bases not matched to a gene: 4. Per germline, CDR1 ENHRY and CDR2 SYGVKD. The CDR3 sequence is CAIGGLAGITGELFF. The DNA for the CDR3 is TGTGCCATCGGGGGACTAGCGGGGATCACCGGGGAGCTGTTTTTT.

The V and J genes are TRBV7-2 and TRBJ2-7; the D gene is possibly TRBD1 (5 bases). The CDR3 sequence is 15 residues long. V lost 7 bases to trimming and J lost 0 bases, with 16 bases between them. Looked up from germline, CDR1 is SGHTA and CDR2 is FQGNSA. CDR3 sequence (DNA): TGTGCCAGCACCCGACAGCCAGGTAGCTCCTACGAGCAGTACTTC. Translation gives CASTRQPGSSYEQYF. The whole variable domain, filled in from reference TRBV7-2 and TRBJ2-7, reads GAGVSQSPSNKVTEKGKDVELRCDPISGHTALYWYRQSLGQGLEFLIYFQGNSAPDKSGLPSDRFSAERTGGSVSTLTIQRTQQEDSAVYLCASTRQPGSSYEQYFGPGTRLTVT.

V is TRBV7-2 and J is TRBJ1-2; possibly TRBD1 for D (5 bases). This CDR3 region has 16 residues. The germline V gene encodes CDR1 SGHTA and CDR2 FQGNSA. V lost 5 bases and J 2 bases, leaving 18 bases between the germline ends. CDR3 nucleotides: TGTGCCAGCAGCCCTCAACCAGGACAATCCAACTATGGCTACACCTTC. Protein product: CASSPQPGQSNYGYTF.

The chain couples TRBV5-1 to TRBJ1-2; D might be TRBD1 (6 bases). The CDR3 runs 14 residues. Germline CDR1 and CDR2: SGHRS and YFSETQ. Trimming took 1 base from V and 8 from J, leaving 15 bases between them. The CDR3 DNA reads TGCGCCAGCAGCTTGTCATCGGGGGGCGAGGGCTACACCTTC. It yields the protein CASSLSSGGEGYTF.

The chain is built from TRBV2 and TRBJ2-2, with D possibly TRBD1 on 6 matching bases. The CDR3 has 16 residues. V was pared by 3 bases and J by 5 bases, with 16 bases between. Germline V gene lookup returns CDR1 SNHLY and CDR2 FYNNEI. The CDR3 here is CASSDLQGGVTGELFF. As DNA, the CDR3 is TGTGCCAGCAGTGATTTACAGGGTGGGGTGACCGGGGAGCTGTTTTTT.

This chain connects TRBV5-1 to TRBJ1-4, with 9 positions matching TRBD1. The germline V gene encodes CDR1 SGHRS and CDR2 YFSETQ. The CDR3 sequence is 17 residues long. V lost 4 bases, J lost 4 bases, and 11 bases stayed unmatched. CDR3: CASSRTGGAAVNEKLFF. As DNA, the CDR3 is TGCGCCAGCAGCAGAACAGGGGGCGCGGCGGTTAATGAAAAACTGTTTTTT.

V usage is TRBV7-6 and J usage is TRBJ2-2; TRBD1 matches at 7 bases. This CDR3 comprises 15 residues. CDR1 and CDR2 from the germline V gene are SGHVS and FNYEAQ. J lost 8 bases, V lost 1 base, and 7 bases had no gene match. The CDR3 sequence is CASSLGTGLVGELFF. Written as DNA, the CDR3 is TGTGCCAGCAGCTTAGGGACAGGATTGGTAGGGGAGCTGTTTTTT.

The chain has TRBV27 and TRBJ2-7; D might be TRBD1 (5 bases). In germline, CDR1 is MNHEY, CDR2 SMNVEV (reference sequence). This CDR3 spans 15 amino acids. V lost 2 bases and J lost 4, with 15 bases in between. This CDR3 reads CASSLSQGVVYEQYF. CDR3 bases: TGTGCCAGCAGTTTAAGCCAGGGTGTTGTTTACGAGCAGTACTTC.

The genes are TRBV10-2 and TRBJ1-2, with D perhaps matching TRBD1 (5 bases). From germline, CDR1 is WSHSY and CDR2 SAAADI. Trimming stripped 3 bases from V and 4 bases from J, with 12 bases between. This CDR3 comprises 14 residues. CDR3 nucleotide sequence: TGCGCCAGCAGTGAAAAGGGGATAACCTATGGCTACACCTTC. It yields the protein CASSEKGITYGYTF.

This chain uses TRBV18 with TRBJ1-1; TRBD1 matches 12 bases. J gave up 5 bases and V 3 bases, and 13 bases lay outside the gene matches. This CDR3 contains 18 residues. Germline values: CDR1 KGHSH, CDR2 LQKENI. CDR3 amino acids: CASSPDLAGTGGWTEAFF. CDR3 bases: TGTGCCAGCTCACCGGACTTAGCCGGGACAGGGGGCTGGACTGAAGCTTTCTTT.